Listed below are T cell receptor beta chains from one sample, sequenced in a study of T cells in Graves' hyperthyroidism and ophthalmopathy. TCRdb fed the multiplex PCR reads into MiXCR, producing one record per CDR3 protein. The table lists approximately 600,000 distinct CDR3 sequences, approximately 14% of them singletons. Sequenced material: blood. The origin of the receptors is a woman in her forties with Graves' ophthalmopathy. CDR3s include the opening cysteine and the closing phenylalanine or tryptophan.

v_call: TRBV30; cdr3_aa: CAWSLGRGNQPQHF
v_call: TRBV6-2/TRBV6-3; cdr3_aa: CASTTRDGGNTIYF
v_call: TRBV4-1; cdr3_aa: CTSSQTLSVNTEAFF
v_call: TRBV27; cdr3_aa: CASSYETSFSSEQYF
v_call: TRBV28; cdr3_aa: CASSTYSSETEAFF
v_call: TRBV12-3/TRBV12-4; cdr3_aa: CASKRTGELFF
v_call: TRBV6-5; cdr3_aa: CASSYWQNLRPGELFF
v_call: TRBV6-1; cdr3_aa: CASSRQGLTEAFF
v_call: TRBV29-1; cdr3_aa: CSVEELEQETQYF
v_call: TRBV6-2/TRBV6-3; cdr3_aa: CASSPGTGPFTDTQYF
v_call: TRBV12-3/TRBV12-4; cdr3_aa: CASSRGRDSYTF
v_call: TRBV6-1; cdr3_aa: CASSRTADYGYTF
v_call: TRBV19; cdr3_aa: CASSIDSNYGYTF
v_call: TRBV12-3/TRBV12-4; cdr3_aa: CASSFNPNYGYTF
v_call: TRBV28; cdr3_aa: CASSLSRASSYEQYF
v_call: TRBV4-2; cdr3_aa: CASSPPPQGYNEQFF
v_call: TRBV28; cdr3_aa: CASSSLGRASSYEQYF
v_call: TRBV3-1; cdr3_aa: CASSQVYSSNQPQHF
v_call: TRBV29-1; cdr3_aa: CSVESLSYEQYF
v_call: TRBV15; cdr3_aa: CATSRGGMNNQPQHF
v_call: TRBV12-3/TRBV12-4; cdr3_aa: CASSAGQGGWTGELFF
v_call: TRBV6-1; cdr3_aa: CASQRIRGTEAFF
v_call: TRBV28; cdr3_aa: CASSLSRWSDIQYF
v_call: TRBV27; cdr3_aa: CASSFTGARETQYF
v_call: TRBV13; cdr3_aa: CASRDRRDYEQYF
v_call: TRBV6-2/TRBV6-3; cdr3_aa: CASRGTGATGEQYF
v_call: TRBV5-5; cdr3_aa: CASSFRVDNQPQHF
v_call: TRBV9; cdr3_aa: CASSAFGSKSMNTEAFF
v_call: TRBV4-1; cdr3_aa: CASSQATGVNTEAFF
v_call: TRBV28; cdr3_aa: CASRAAEGDEQYF
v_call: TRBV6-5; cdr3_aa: CASSYSPMMGTEAFF
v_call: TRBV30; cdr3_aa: CAWGTGLSQPQHF
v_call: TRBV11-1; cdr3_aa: CASSLGASGRYSYEQYF
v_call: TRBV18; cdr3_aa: CASSPPGLAYQETQYF
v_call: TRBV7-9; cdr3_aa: CASSLTGGKGAEAFF
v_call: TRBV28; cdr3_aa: CASSSGRTGEYF
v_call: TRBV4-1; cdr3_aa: CASSQDWGSLTEAFF
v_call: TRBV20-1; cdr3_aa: CSAKTVAGGGDEQYF
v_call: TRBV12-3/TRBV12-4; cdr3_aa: CASSLSTVGPVYGYTF
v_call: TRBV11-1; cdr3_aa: CASSDHTYEQYF
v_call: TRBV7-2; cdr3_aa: CASSLARQGAAVNYGYTF
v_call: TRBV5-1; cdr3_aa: CASSLTGAFDGYTF